This T cell receptor (beta chain) comes out of a study of shared clonotypes between healthy human individuals. The CDR3 has 13 residues. V was cut by 0 bases and J by 7 bases, with 10 bases left in between. In germline, CDR1 is GTSNPN, CDR2 SVGIG (reference sequence). This clone has a single count. TCRdb keeps only in-frame clones here, not all; method: immunoSEQ multiplex PCR. The sample lists approximately 2.1 million clones, approximately 95% occurring once. The V gene is TRBV30, the J gene TRBJ1-5; D gene ambiguous. The receptor comes from a man between 18 and 29 years old in good health. Some clones in this sample may be carry-over from other donors' samples. The sequenced sample consisted of naive CD4+ T cells from PBMCs. Subset defined: CD45RA+ positively selected. CDR3 nucleotides: TGTGCCTGGAGTGTAGGGCAGGACCAGCCCCAGCATTTT. Encoded protein: CAWSVGQDQPQHF.